This T cell receptor beta chain is drawn from a study of CD8 T cells in Susac syndrome. RNA amounts of roughly 0.45 to 1 ug underwent reverse transcription with random hexamers. Coverage of TCR beta CDR3 amplification by immunoSEQ multiplex PCR extended to 54 Vbeta and 13 Jbeta. One entry per CDR3 protein results from TCRdb running MiXCR on the immunoSEQ multiplex PCR reads. The sample holds fewer than 350,000 distinct CDR3 sequences, 65% to 90% seen once. V lost 4 bases and J 5 bases, leaving 10 bases between the germline ends. In germline, CDR1 is KGHDR, CDR2 SFDVKD. The CDR3 contains 14 residues. The chain joins TRBV24-1 to TRBJ2-2; D may be TRBD1 (5 bases). This TCR was recovered from a human donor with multiple sclerosis. Specimen: CD8+ T cells from PBMCs. CDR3 region: CATSEVGPTGELFF. In DNA, the CDR3 is TGTGCCACCAGTGAAGTGGGGCCGACCGGGGAGCTGTTTTTT.